What follows is one T cell receptor beta chain and its context. The target of this receptor is not known. No base qualities exist here, and no much larger clone lies one base off it. Libraries came from the immunoSEQ multiplex PCR assay. For the multiplex PCR, a mixture combining 60 forward primers for TCR Vbeta segments and 13 reverse primers for TCR Jbeta segments was used. The CDR3 region of rearranged TCR beta genes was amplified from genomic DNA by a multiplex PCR assay. On the Illumina HiSeq System, the amplified TCR beta libraries were sequenced as 87-base-pair reads. Per the source publication's procedure: Across the 600 to 700 repertoires, a later analysis counted 80 million or so unique TCR beta chains, some 11 million of which were shared by at least two donors. Raw reads were error-corrected and collapsed into unique sequences with a nearest-neighbor algorithm that merged closely related sequences to remove PCR and sequencing errors. Alignment of CDR3 sequences to IMGT reference sequences was used to assign V, D and J gene segments. For a sequence to be retained, a match of at least six nucleotides was required to both a V gene segment and a J gene segment. Rearrangements were classified as productive when the CDR3 lacked stop codons and remained in frame with V and J, and all other rearrangements were classified as non-productive. CDR3 was defined by IMGT convention, running from the second conserved V-encoded cysteine to the conserved J-encoded phenylalanine. The earlier analysis of about 560 of the donors excluded any sequence lacking an unambiguous match to a single V gene segment. An earlier analysis of almost 600 of the donors classified V segments as functional when productive rearrangements were above 56.7% and as segregating when the standard deviation between donors was above 5%. To diagnose cytomegalovirus status from the catalog of TCR beta chain sequences, a statistical classification framework was built. In a later analysis, TCR nucleotide sequences were compared against IMGT/GENE-DB human TR gene sequences so that V and J genes could be assigned. Using the TCRdist pipeline, a later analysis assigned CDR3 sequences along with most-parsimonious VDJ recombination scenarios. In a later analysis, each TCR beta chain was defined by its CDR3 amino acid sequence together with its V-gene family, and reads lacking a unique V-gene family were excluded. To address suspected cross-contamination and a sequencing artifact, a later analysis removed 592 highly shared, low-generation-probability nucleotide sequences. In a later analysis, a clonal expansion index for each public chain was calculated from normalized within-repertoire ranks of inferred template counts. A later analysis computed generation probabilities with a VDJ recombination model fitted to out-of-frame rearrangements, and checked the results against IGoR. In a later analysis, TCR-TCR, TCR-HLA and TCR-CMV co-occurrence was scored with hypergeometric tests, and a repertoire-size bias correction was applied to TCR pairs. To estimate false discovery rates, a later analysis permuted the HLA or CMV assignments 20 times. In a later analysis, co-occurring TCRs were grouped using DBSCAN, and TCRdist sequence similarity was added for clustering within HLA-allele-positive subsets. Repertoires with fewer than 30,000 or more than 120,000 public chains were left out of co-occurrence clustering, as were about 5 repertoires with anomalous nucleotide sharing. The clones in this table, taken by TCRdb from immuneACCESS, are in-frame only. Not every clone is retained; where verified, under half of the shortfall comes from an unresolved V gene, and the cause of the rest is unknown. V and J calls and clone size come straight from that table; D and trimming were deduced from the DNA. The sample table holds nearly 200,000 clones, of which roughly four fifths were seen once. 0.098% of the sample goes to the ten largest clones.

CDR1 and CDR2, per the germline V gene, are SQVTM and ANQGSEA. V is cut back by 4 bases and J by 7 bases, with 12 bases in the junction unmatched. Taken from cysteine to phenylalanine, the CDR3 has 15 residues. Only CDR3 DNA remains: 45 bases, in frame from the first base. The cohort comprised some 730 healthy bone marrow donors. At the time of sampling, all cohort members were nominally healthy, though unrecorded immune exposures were likely present. The donor was CMV seronegative and belonged to the group of 352 seronegative cohort members. Each donor provided a peripheral blood sample, and peripheral blood mononuclear cells were used for TCR beta sequencing. The Qiagen DNeasy Blood Extraction Kit was used to extract genomic DNA from the blood cell samples. This sample was taken from a study of cytomegalovirus exposure and HLA in healthy donors (dated by TCRdb to about 2017). General notes on the study: In an earlier analysis of roughly 590 of the donors, 276 Gb of sequence data and roughly 100 million unique TCR beta sequences from 180 million or so T cells were reported. About 280 gigabases of sequencing data and about 92 million unique TCR sequences made up an early release that covered 640 HLA-typed donors. Of the 300 to 400 genotyped donors, approximately 82% fell in the genetic ancestry cluster associated with self-reported Caucasian donors. The aim of the study was to test whether cataloging public T cell receptors could identify signatures of past pathogen exposure. The study profiled the T cell repertoires of about 640 subjects by immunosequencing and related them to cytomegalovirus serostatus. A separate validation cohort of 100 to 150 different subjects was used in addition to the approximately 670-subject first cohort. To predict cytomegalovirus infection status, the study brought together high-throughput TCR immunosequencing, statistical association of individual TCRs with disease status, and machine learning. A later analysis re-examined previously published TCR beta repertoires from roughly 720 donors and added high-resolution HLA genotyping to investigate patterns of TCR occurrence. In the later analysis, no new phenotypic data were used to find candidate immune exposures; instead, reliance was placed on TCR beta sequences and their occurrence across donors. In an earlier analysis of roughly 580 of the donors, high-throughput TCR beta sequencing was used to judge whether each TCR beta V gene segment behaved as functional or pseudogenic. Donor age, sex, ethnicity and CMV serostatus were collected together with the repertoire data. Genome-wide SNP genotypes for about 65% of the roughly 670 donors were used in a later genetic analysis, which treated that subset as a discovery cohort. Every discovery cohort repertoire had been produced on one sequencing platform. Both class I and class II loci were covered by HLA typing, at four-digit resolution. The number of donors typed differed by locus, with roughly 629-640 for A, B, C, DRB1 and DQB1, around 500 for DQA1, about 610 for DPA1, and approximately 470 for DPB1. About five DR-DQ haplotypes were handled as single units for association and clustering, since linkage in the cohort was strong. Across 398 genotyped donors of the cohort, an average of roughly 200,000 unique TCR beta nucleotide sequences per donor were sequenced, and about a sixth of those sequences were non-productive. The research as a whole found: According to a later genetic analysis, donors in an Asian-associated ancestry cluster had fewer N-insertions in productive TCRs than the approximately 690-donor mean. In a later analysis, most CMV-associated TCR beta chains were found to appear HLA-restricted, with HLA associations seemingly driven largely by CMV exposure. A later genetic analysis associated a missense DCLRE1C variant with V-gene and J-gene trimming of TCR beta chains, and an independent cohort replicated the association. Because counts were too low, some 17 rarely observed V segments, including chromosome 9 orphons, were left out of the earlier analysis of over 550 of the donors. In a later analysis, several top co-occurrence clusters were reported to appear linked to parvovirus B19, influenza, CMV and Epstein-Barr virus. Most TCR sequences were observed very rarely across donors, whereas some public TCRs were present in many individuals. In vitro tests confirmed that three of the cytomegalovirus-associated TCR beta chains recognize cytomegalovirus antigens. HLA typing was unavailable for some donors at each locus, so association tests used only the typed subset. Because the 87-base-pair reads could not distinguish some IMGT-functional V segments, including TRBV6-2 and TRBV6-3, those segments were excluded. A later analysis associated about 16,000 TCR beta sequences with specific HLA alleles at a false discovery rate of 0.05. The cohort was sequenced for TCR beta chains only, and without alpha or paired-chain data the features that could be detected were limited. Correlated functional status among segregating V segments might reflect linkage disequilibrium, but an unknown experimental factor could not be ruled out. A group of highly shared sequence variants was considered likely to be a technical artifact of the sequencing pipeline. A later analysis found that TCR association rates varied across HLA loci, with DRB1 alleles showing the most associated TCRs and HLA-C alleles the fewest. Presence/absence analyses assumed roughly uniform sequencing depth across donors, an assumption that may not hold. Compared with equally common non-associated chains, HLA-associated TCR beta chains in a later analysis were more clonally expanded and had lower generation probabilities. A further reported finding was that TCR beta sequences accurately predicted the HLA-A and HLA-B alleles for most subjects in the first cohort. The authors suggested that the approach could potentially be extended to other disease states and immunological phenotypes. The study listed approximately 150 TCR beta chains as associated with cytomegalovirus. The only immune exposure information available for the cohort was CMV serostatus. In both the original and validation cohorts, the classifier was reported to diagnose cytomegalovirus status with high specificity and sensitivity. When HLA alleles, especially DR and DQ, strongly co-occurred, TCR associations were difficult to assign to individual alleles. In an earlier analysis of some 640 of the donors, most TCR beta V segments were observed in productive rearrangements about 87% or about 30% of the time, broadly matching IMGT annotations.

The sequence derives from a boy aged 2 to 10 in good health and CMV-seronegative. Recombination linked TRBV29-1 to TRBJ2-1; 8 middle bases align to TRBD1. Material for sequencing was PBMCs. The CDR3 in this case is CSVVKLGQEGNEQFF. The DNA sequence reads TGCAGCGTTGTTAAGCTGGGACAGGAGGGTAATGAGCAGTTCTTC.